Below are 21 T cell receptor beta chains sequenced from a single sample in a study of Ad26.COV2.S vaccination and SARS-CoV-2 variants. Treatment meaning: approximately 18 received Ad26.COV2.S at low or high dose, single or two shots; roughly 5 received placebo; per-sample allocation not given. Sample collection was performed on day 63 after the first vaccine or placebo injection. Some clones are missing from TCRdb's copy, which holds only in-frame ones; the method was immunoSEQ multiplex PCR. The sample holds about 480,000 clones; 87% are singletons and the top ten take more than 10%. Specimen: peripheral blood, collected in a trial of Ad26.COV2.S vaccine versus placebo. All receptors derive from a person between 18 and 60 years old who received the Ad26.COV2.S COVID-19 vaccine or a placebo.

The CDR3 here is CATSARLYNEQFF. The CDR3, as DNA: TGTGCCACCAGTGCCAGGCTGTACAATGAGCAGTTCTTC. This chain connects TRBV24-1 to TRBJ2-1; D unclear. Germline loops: CDR1 KGHDR, CDR2 SFDVKD. The CDR3 has 13 amino acids. Trimming shortened V by 5 bases and J by 4 bases, and 8 bases separated the two germline ends.

The CDR3 DNA sequence: TGTGCCAGCAGCTTGACGGGCGCTGGGGAGACCCAGTACTTC. Its protein product is CASSLTGAGETQYF. The chain has TRBV5-4 and TRBJ2-5, with no clear D. V was shortened by 1 base and J by 5 bases, with 12 bases between the two germline ends. From germline, CDR1 is SGHNT and CDR2 YYREEE (reference sequence). The CDR3 loop spans 14 amino acids.

The genes are TRBV19 and TRBJ2-3; 7 positions agree with TRBD2. V was pared by 4 bases and J by 8 bases, with 21 bases of the junction left unmatched. Germline V gives CDR1 LNHDA, CDR2 SQIVND (reference sequence). The CDR3 is 18 amino acids. This chain's CDR3 is CASSSPRASGPGGGTQYF. The CDR3 DNA reads TGTGCCAGTAGTAGCCCCCGGGCTAGCGGCCCGGGGGGTGGTACGCAGTATTTT.

The chain couples TRBV6-2 or TRBV6-3 to TRBJ2-5; D assignment may be TRBD1 or TRBD2 (6 bases each). V lost 6 bases and J 5 bases, leaving 19 bases between the germline ends. The length of the CDR3 is 15 residues. The germline CDR1 and CDR2 sequences are MNHEY and SVGEGT. The CDR3 region is CASSQTRGVSETQYF. The CDR3 region has the DNA TGTGCCAGCAGCCAAACTAGGGGGGTATCGGAGACCCAGTACTTC.

The V and J genes are TRBV6-4 and TRBJ1-1; the match to TRBD1 covers 8 bases. Germline CDR1 MRHNA, CDR2 SNTAGT. V gave up 6 bases and J gave up 7 bases; unmatched junction bases: 7. The CDR3 has 13 amino acids. The CDR3 spells CASRETGVGEAFF. CDR3 coding DNA: TGTGCCAGCAGGGAGACAGGGGTAGGTGAAGCTTTCTTT.

V usage is TRBV19 and J usage is TRBJ1-5; the match to TRBD1 covers 7 bases. Germline values: CDR1 LNHDA, CDR2 SQIVND (reference sequence). The CDR3 loop spans 17 amino acids. The ends lost 5 bases at V and 3 bases at J; junction bases unmatched: 13. The CDR3 is CASSDPDRASLNQPQHF. The CDR3 DNA sequence: TGTGCCAGTAGTGACCCCGACAGGGCAAGCCTCAATCAGCCCCAGCATTTT.

The chain links TRBV6-5 to TRBJ2-5, with D maybe TRBD2 (6 bases). Germline assignment: CDR1 MNHEY and CDR2 SVGAGI. There are 14 residues in the CDR3. V shed 8 bases and J shed 5 bases, with 18 bases lying between them. The CDR3, as DNA: TGTGCCAGCGCTTCCCTCGGGAGCGTCGAGACCCAGTACTTC. As protein: CASASLGSVETQYF.

V and J are TRBV27 and TRBJ2-1, with D unresolved. CDR1 and CDR2 from the germline V gene are MNHEY and SMNVEV (reference sequence). V was clipped by 6 bases and J by 4 bases, with 7 bases between them. CDR3 length: 12 amino acids. The CDR3 loop is CASRGSYNEQFF. CDR3 in DNA: TGTGCCAGCAGGGGTAGTTACAATGAGCAGTTCTTC.

CDR3 residues: CSARINTEAFF. The CDR3, as DNA: TGCAGTGCCAGAATAAACACTGAAGCTTTCTTT. The chain recombines TRBV20-1 with TRBJ1-1, with no clear D. Germline V gene data show CDR1 as DFQATT and CDR2 as SNEGSKA (reference sequence). The V end lost 6 bases, the J end lost 2 bases, and 7 bases lay between the germline ends. The CDR3 covers 11 residues.

There are a few counts of this clone. This chain joins TRBV6-1 and TRBJ1-3; maybe TRBD1 (5 bases). The ends were cut back, 0 bases at V and 0 bases at J, with 9 bases in the middle. CDR1 and CDR2 from the germline V gene are MNHNS and SASEGT. The CDR3 consists of 16 residues. CDR3 sequence (DNA): TGTGCCAGCAGTGAAGCGTCCCAGGGCTCTGGAAACACCATATATTTT. Translation gives CASSEASQGSGNTIYF.

The V gene is TRBV6-5, the J gene TRBJ2-5; D is unclear. Trimming left V 6 bases short and J 4 bases short, with 15 bases between. Germline V gene lookup returns CDR1 MNHEY and CDR2 SVGAGI. The CDR3 is 14 residues long. CDR3 sequence reads: CASSPTLTPETQYF. CDR3 bases: TGTGCCAGCAGCCCGACATTAACCCCAGAGACCCAGTACTTC.

This sequence joins TRBV10-1 and TRBJ1-1; D uncertain. The germline CDR1 and CDR2 sequences are WNHNN and SYGVQD (reference sequence). V was pared by 6 bases and J by 4 bases, with 18 bases between. The CDR3 spans 15 residues. CDR3 in DNA: TGCGCCAGCAGGGGGAGGGAGGGCCTGGGCACTGAAGCTTTCTTT. It encodes CASRGREGLGTEAFF.

This chain links TRBV29-1 with TRBJ2-1; maybe TRBD2 (6 bases). The CDR3 extends over 12 amino acids. The V end was cut by 4 bases, the J end by 8 bases, with 12 bases between. The V gene's germline CDR1 is SQVTM and CDR2 ANQGSEA. In DNA, the CDR3 is TGCAGCGTTGTTGCGGGACGCGATGAGCAGTTCTTC. Translation gives CSVVAGRDEQFF.

V usage is TRBV28 and J usage is TRBJ2-1, with TRBD2 matching 8 bases. The V gene's germline CDR1 is MDHEN and CDR2 SYDVKM. This CDR3 is 16 amino acids long. V trimming: 4 bases; J trimming: 7 bases; junction bases outside the gene matches: 12. CDR3 nucleotides: TGTGCCAGCAGTTCTGCGATCCGGGAGGGATCAAATGAGCAGTTCTTC. Its translation is CASSSAIREGSNEQFF.

The chain uses TRBV6-2 or TRBV6-3 and TRBJ2-5; D tentatively fits TRBD1 or TRBD2 (6 bases each). This CDR3 has 13 residues. V was pared by 1 base and J by 5 bases, with 8 bases between. Germline values: CDR1 MNHEY, CDR2 SVGEGT. Here the CDR3 reads CASSYWRGETQYF. For the CDR3, the DNA is TGTGCCAGCAGTTACTGGAGGGGGGAGACCCAGTACTTC.

The chain recombines TRBV19 with TRBJ2-7, with 11 bases matching TRBD2. Germline trimming cut 6 bases from V and 5 bases from J; bases unmatched to any gene: 12. CDR3 length: 16 amino acids. Germline lookup yields CDR1 LNHDA and CDR2 SQIVND (reference sequence). The CDR3: CASSIGRTSGPNEQYF. The CDR3 DNA sequence: TGTGCCAGTAGCATTGGGAGGACTAGCGGGCCGAACGAGCAGTACTTC.

CDR3 sequence (DNA): TGCGCCAGCAGCCCCCAACTATTGAGCGGACAGGGTGGCTACACCTTC. Its protein is CASSPQLLSGQGGYTF. The V call is TRBV4-3, the J call TRBJ1-2; TRBD1 aligns across 8 bases. The CDR3 has 16 amino acids. Germline V gene sequence: CDR1 LGHNA, CDR2 YSLEER. Trimming cost V 4 bases and J 7 bases; bases outside gene matches: 14.

The chain recombines TRBV5-1 with TRBJ2-3; 7 bases are a match to TRBD2. The trim removed 9 bases at V and 0 bases at J, leaving 13 bases unmatched. Germline loops: CDR1 SGHRS, CDR2 YFSETQ. The CDR3 covers 16 residues. The CDR3, as DNA: TGCGCCACCCACCCGGGCCTGGGGGGGAGCACAGATACGCAGTATTTT. Translation: CATHPGLGGSTDTQYF.

V is TRBV7-2 and J is TRBJ1-5; D gene ambiguous. This CDR3 region has 13 residues. The germline V gene encodes CDR1 SGHTA and CDR2 FQGNSA. Trimming stripped 6 bases from V and 9 bases from J, with 15 bases between. The CDR3: CASSREGGRPQHF. The CDR3 region has the DNA TGTGCCAGCAGTCGAGAGGGCGGGCGGCCCCAGCATTTT.

This clone was detected once. The V gene is TRBV4-3, the J gene TRBJ1-1, with D perhaps matching TRBD1 (5 bases). The V and J ends lost 4 bases and 4 bases respectively, with 10 bases between them. This CDR3 has 13 amino acids. Germline CDR1 and CDR2: LGHNA and YSLEER. CDR3 sequence (DNA): TGCGCCAGCAGCCTCGGGACTCTCACTGAAGCTTTCTTT. This codes for CASSLGTLTEAFF.

The CDR3 sequence: CASSLQGARSPLHF. CDR3 sequence (DNA): TGTGCCAGCAGCTTGCAGGGGGCTCGTTCACCCCTCCACTTT. The chain is built from TRBV5-5 and TRBJ1-6, with 8 bases identical to TRBD1. The length of the CDR3 is 14 residues. Germline trimming cut 1 base from V and 9 bases from J; bases unmatched to any gene: 3. Germline V gene data show CDR1 as SGHKS and CDR2 as YYEKEE (reference sequence).